Below, 23 T cell receptor beta chains from the same sample are listed, as sequenced in a study of blood T cell repertoires in COVID-19. Assay: immunoSEQ multiplex PCR; the TCRdb copy retains only in-frame clones and omits some. The table lists approximately 450,000 clones, roughly 91% of them singletons. Input material: peripheral blood. The receptors were gathered from a woman in her twenties or thirties with acute or convalescent COVID-19.

The rearrangement links TRBV7-3 to TRBJ2-2, with TRBD2 identical over 8 bases. The CDR3 covers 16 residues. Germline V lookup: CDR1 SGHTA, CDR2 FQGTGA. The trim removed 0 bases at V and 9 bases at J, leaving 9 bases unmatched. The DNA for the CDR3 is TGTGCCAGCAGCTTAACAGCGGGGGCGAACCCACGGGAGCTGTTTTTT. Translating gives CASSLTAGANPRELFF.

The chain carries TRBV5-1 and TRBJ1-6; D is possibly TRBD1 (6 bases). Germline V gene sequence: CDR1 SGHRS, CDR2 YFSETQ. Trimming shortened V by 3 bases and J by 7 bases, and 20 bases separated the two germline ends. The CDR3 runs 17 residues. DNA of the CDR3: TGCGCCAGCAGCTCGCTTTCGACAGGCAATAAAAATTCACCCCTCCACTTT. It is translated as CASSSLSTGNKNSPLHF.

This CDR3 reads CASSFTGAGELFF. The CDR3 DNA reads TGCGCCAGCAGCTTTACAGGTGCCGGGGAGCTGTTTTTT. The chain combines TRBV5-1 with TRBJ2-2, with D tentatively TRBD1 (5 bases). Trimming pared 2 bases from V and 6 bases from J, leaving 8 bases between. Germline CDR1 SGHRS, CDR2 YFSETQ. The CDR3 spans 13 residues. Combining the CDR3 with reference TRBV5-1 and TRBJ2-2 gives the whole variable domain KAGVTQTPRYLIKTRGQQVTLSCSPISGHRSVSWYQQTPGQGLQFLFEYFSETQRNKGNFPGRFSGRQFSNSRSEMNVSTLELGDSALYLCASSFTGAGELFFGEGSRLTVL.

The J gene is TRBJ1-2, the V gene TRBV5-5, with D perhaps TRBD1 (5 bases). The CDR3 has 14 residues. Trimming stripped 0 bases from V and 4 bases from J, with 10 bases between. Germline V gives CDR1 SGHKS, CDR2 YYEKEE (reference sequence). The CDR3 bases are TGTGCCAGCAGCTTGGATGACAGTTTCTATGGCTACACCTTC. It encodes CASSLDDSFYGYTF.

V is TRBV10-2 and J is TRBJ1-5; TRBD1 aligns across 7 bases. Germline assignment: CDR1 WSHSY and CDR2 SAAADI. V lost 0 bases, J lost 5 bases, and 7 bases stayed unmatched. The CDR3 runs 16 residues. CDR3 region: CASSESAGGTYQPQHF. As DNA, the CDR3 is TGCGCCAGCAGTGAGTCGGCAGGGGGTACTTATCAGCCCCAGCATTTT.

The chain is built from TRBV27 and TRBJ2-1, with 11 bases aligning to TRBD2. The CDR3 is 14 residues long. Germline-derived CDR1 and CDR2 are MNHEY and SMNVEV (reference sequence). The junction had 2 bases not matched to a gene; V was cut back by 5 bases and J by 5 bases. The CDR3 sequence is CASSPSGGHNEQFF. The CDR3 nucleotides read TGTGCCAGCAGTCCTAGCGGGGGGCACAATGAGCAGTTCTTC.

This sequence joins TRBV5-4 and TRBJ2-5; 15 bases fit TRBD2. The CDR3 extends over 17 amino acids. After removal of 2 bases from V and 5 bases from J, the junction contained 7 bases not matched to a gene. Germline lookup yields CDR1 SGHNT and CDR2 YYREEE (reference sequence). CDR3 protein: CASSLGLAGGPWETQYF. DNA for the CDR3: TGTGCCAGCAGCTTAGGACTAGCGGGGGGGCCATGGGAGACCCAGTACTTC. The whole variable domain, remainder taken from reference TRBV5-4 and TRBJ2-5, is ETGVTQSPTHLIKTRGQQVTLRCSSQSGHNTVSWYQQALGQGPQFIFQYYREEENGRGNFPPRFSGLQFPNYSSELNVNALELDDSALYLCASSLGLAGGPWETQYFGPGTRLLVL.

The chain links TRBV2 to TRBJ1-4, with 10 bases aligning to TRBD1. This CDR3 contains 15 residues. Trimming at V came to 0 bases and at J to 13 bases, leaving 8 bases not matched to a gene. The germline V gene has CDR1 SNHLY and CDR2 FYNNEI. CDR3 in amino acids: CASSEALLTGGLLFF. DNA of the CDR3: TGTGCCAGCAGTGAAGCCCTCCTGACAGGGGGCTTACTGTTTTTT. The entire variable domain, with the rest obtained from reference TRBV2 and TRBJ1-4, is as follows: EPEVTQTPSHQVTQMGQEVILRCVPISNHLYFYWYRQILGQKVEFLVSFYNNEISEKSEIFDDQFSVERPDGSNFTLKIRSTKLEDSAMYFCASSEALLTGGLLFFGSGTQLSVL.

The genes are TRBV4-1 and TRBJ2-1, with D perhaps TRBD2 (7 bases). V was trimmed by 0 bases and J by 8 bases, leaving 11 bases between them. The CDR3 consists of 14 residues. The germline gives CDR1 MGHRA, CDR2 YSYEKL. This chain's CDR3 is CASSQDRGGDEQFF. In DNA form, the CDR3 reads TGCGCCAGCAGCCAAGACAGAGGGGGGGATGAGCAGTTCTTC.

The gene calls are TRBV4-1 and TRBJ2-5; 9 bases are shared with TRBD1. V lost 1 base, J lost 5 bases, and 2 bases stayed unmatched. The CDR3 runs 14 residues. Germline CDR1 is MGHRA and CDR2 is YSYEKL. The DNA for the CDR3 is TGCGCCAGCAGCCAAGGACAGGGGGGGGAGACCCAGTACTTC. This codes for CASSQGQGGETQYF.

The chain links TRBV19 to TRBJ1-1; the D gene is possibly TRBD1 (6 bases). Between the trimmed V and J ends, which lost 0 bases and 4 bases, there was a span of 12 bases. CDR1 is LNHDA and CDR2 is SQIVND in the germline V gene (reference sequence). This CDR3 is built from 15 residues. CDR3 sequence: CASSIDQGRGTEAFF. CDR3 DNA: TGTGCCAGTAGTATAGATCAGGGCAGGGGCACTGAAGCTTTCTTT.

This CDR3 is CATSDGGRASQYYEQYF. The DNA for the CDR3 is TGTGCCACCAGTGATGGAGGACGGGCCTCCCAGTACTACGAGCAGTACTTC. The chain carries TRBV24-1 and TRBJ2-7; weak D call: TRBD2 (5 bases). The germline V and J ends were trimmed by 3 bases and 3 bases, with 20 bases remaining between them. Per the germline V gene, CDR1 is KGHDR and CDR2 is SFDVKD. The CDR3 sequence is 17 residues long.

This clone came up a few times. V is TRBV5-1 and J is TRBJ2-2; TRBD2 is a possible D gene (6 bases). The CDR3 consists of 13 residues. With 3 bases removed from V and 5 bases from J, the gap between germline ends came to 8 bases. CDR1 and CDR2 from the germline V gene are SGHRS and YFSETQ. In nucleotides, the CDR3 is TGCGCCAGCAGCTCCGGGAGAACCGGGGAGCTGTTTTTT. Amino acids: CASSSGRTGELFF.

This chain joins TRBV10-3 and TRBJ1-6, with a tentative D call TRBD1 (5 bases). The V and J ends lost 6 bases and 0 bases respectively, with 9 bases between them. This CDR3 has 15 amino acids. Germline values: CDR1 ENHRY, CDR2 SYGVKD. In DNA form, the CDR3 reads TGTGCCATCAGGGACACCAGCTCCTATAATTCACCCCTCCACTTT. Translating gives CAIRDTSSYNSPLHF.

The chain joins TRBV4-1 to TRBJ2-2, with a weak D call TRBD2 (6 bases). Germline loops: CDR1 MGHRA, CDR2 YSYEKL. CDR3 length equals 16 residues. Trimming shortened V by 0 bases and J by 3 bases, and 11 bases separated the two germline ends. CDR3 protein: CASSQEGAGYTGELFF. CDR3 coding DNA: TGCGCCAGCAGCCAAGAAGGTGCGGGGTACACCGGGGAGCTGTTTTTT.

This rearrangement joins TRBV28 to TRBJ1-6, with 7 nucleotides matching TRBD1. The germline gives CDR1 MDHEN, CDR2 SYDVKM. The CDR3 covers 15 residues. Losses at the gene ends were 6 bases for V and 4 bases for J; bases not matched to a gene: 6. The CDR3: CASRRPGQYNSPLHF. CDR3 bases: TGTGCCAGCAGGCGCCCGGGACAGTATAATTCACCCCTCCACTTT.

This clone was counted once. The V gene is TRBV4-1, the J gene TRBJ2-7; TRBD2 is a possible D gene (6 bases). Germline V gene lookup returns CDR1 MGHRA and CDR2 YSYEKL. Deletions cut 0 bases from V and 4 bases from J, with 19 bases between. This CDR3 spans 17 amino acids. This chain's CDR3 is CASSQEDETRLSYEQYF. The CDR3 DNA sequence: TGCGCCAGCAGCCAAGAGGACGAGACTAGACTCAGTTACGAGCAGTACTTC.

This clone has a single count. V usage is TRBV29-1 and J usage is TRBJ2-1; D is ambiguous. Trimming cost V 4 bases and J 7 bases, with 11 bases left between them. Germline V gene sequence: CDR1 SQVTM, CDR2 ANQGSEA. The CDR3 is 12 amino acids. CDR3 DNA: TGCAGCGTTGTTCGGGTATTGAATGAGCAGTTCTTC. This gives the protein CSVVRVLNEQFF.

In nucleotides, the CDR3 is TGTGCCAGCAGCCCCAGCGCTACCGAGGCCAAAAACATTCAGTACTTC. Encoded protein: CASSPSATEAKNIQYF. The V call is TRBV7-7, the J call TRBJ2-4; no reliable D call. The CDR3 runs to 16 residues. Between the trimmed V and J ends, which lost 5 bases and 1 base, there was a span of 15 bases. From germline, CDR1 is SSHAT and CDR2 FNYEAQ (reference sequence).

The rearrangement uses TRBV5-4 and TRBJ2-3; tentatively, D is TRBD1 (6 bases). Trimming stripped 2 bases from V and 4 bases from J, with 17 bases between. The CDR3 totals 16 residues. Germline assignment: CDR1 SGHNT and CDR2 YYREEE (reference sequence). The CDR3 DNA reads TGTGCCAGCAGCTTCGGGCGAGGGGGAAACCCAGATACGCAGTATTTT. This codes for CASSFGRGGNPDTQYF.

The V call is TRBV2, the J call TRBJ2-7, with D perhaps TRBD1 (6 bases). V was pared by 6 bases and J by 5 bases, with 23 bases between. Germline values: CDR1 SNHLY, CDR2 FYNNEI. The CDR3 contains 16 residues. The CDR3 DNA follows: TGTGCCAGCAGGGACCGCGGTGGGGGCGCACAGGACGAGCAGTACTTC. Protein: CASRDRGGGAQDEQYF.

The J gene is TRBJ2-4, the V gene TRBV27, with TRBD1 matching 8 bases. Germline V gives CDR1 MNHEY, CDR2 SMNVEV (reference sequence). V dropped 3 bases and J dropped 1; count of bases not matched to a gene: 8. CDR3 length: 17 residues. CDR3 nucleotide sequence: TGTGCCAGCAGTTTCGATCGGCAGGGGGCGGCCAAAAACATTCAGTACTTC. Its protein is CASSFDRQGAAKNIQYF.

The rearrangement links TRBV2 to TRBJ2-7; D unresolved. From germline, CDR1 is SNHLY and CDR2 FYNNEI. The CDR3 runs 18 residues. V shed 4 bases and J shed 0 bases, with 22 bases lying between them. CDR3 sequence reads: CASSVGQLVPNLSYEQYF. The CDR3 DNA follows: TGTGCCAGCAGTGTTGGTCAGCTAGTGCCCAACCTCTCCTACGAGCAGTACTTC. Together with reference TRBV2 and TRBJ2-7, the CDR3 gives the full variable domain: EPEVTQTPSHQVTQMGQEVILRCVPISNHLYFYWYRQILGQKVEFLVSFYNNEISEKSEIFDDQFSVERPDGSNFTLKIRSTKLEDSAMYFCASSVGQLVPNLSYEQYFGPGTRLTVT.